A selection of T cell receptor beta chains follows, all from one sample in a study of blood T cell repertoires in COVID-19. Libraries were prepared by immunoSEQ multiplex PCR; TCRdb keeps only in-frame clonotypes and omits some of them. Counted here are about 200,000 clones, 80% to 90% occurring once; the ten biggest clones make up around 5%. Input material: peripheral blood. Receptors were obtained from a woman older than 75 with acute or convalescent COVID-19. Each CDR3 is given with its conserved first and last residue. Fields, in order: V gene, D gene, clone size, J gene, CDR3 protein, CDR3 DNA. D genes are given only for firm matches. Clone size appears in some rows only: once, few, many, or a class for an expanded clone.

v_call: TRBV25-1; d_call: .; clone_size: .; j_call: TRBJ1-4; cdr3_aa: CASSVGGGNEKLFF; cdr3_nt: TGTGCCAGCAGCGTGGGTGGGGGGAATGAAAAACTGTTTTTT
v_call: TRBV10-1; d_call: TRBD2; clone_size: once; j_call: TRBJ2-3; cdr3_aa: CASSRLAGVSTDTQYF; cdr3_nt: TGCGCCAGCAGCAGACTAGCCGGAGTCAGCACAGATACGCAGTATTTT
v_call: TRBV18; d_call: .; clone_size: .; j_call: TRBJ2-2; cdr3_aa: CASSRPGHENTGELFF; cdr3_nt: TGTGCCAGCTCCCGACCTGGACACGAGAACACCGGGGAGCTGTTTTTT
v_call: TRBV7-6; d_call: TRBD2; clone_size: .; j_call: TRBJ2-3; cdr3_aa: CASSLTLASGMPDTQYF; cdr3_nt: TGTGCCAGCAGCTTAACACTCGCTAGCGGGATGCCAGATACGCAGTATTTT
v_call: TRBV19; d_call: .; clone_size: .; j_call: TRBJ1-5; cdr3_aa: CASSILDTNQPQHF; cdr3_nt: TGTGCCAGTAGTATCTTGGACACCAATCAGCCCCAGCATTTT
v_call: TRBV29-1; d_call: TRBD1; clone_size: .; j_call: TRBJ2-2; cdr3_aa: CSVAGQRAGELFF; cdr3_nt: TGCAGCGTTGCGGGACAGAGGGCCGGGGAGCTGTTTTTT
v_call: TRBV19; d_call: .; clone_size: .; j_call: TRBJ2-5; cdr3_aa: CASSTSVVEVGETQYF; cdr3_nt: TGTGCCAGTAGTACCTCGGTTGTAGAGGTAGGAGAGACCCAGTACTTC
v_call: TRBV9; d_call: TRBD1; clone_size: .; j_call: TRBJ2-2; cdr3_aa: CASRSDRAGGELFF; cdr3_nt: TGTGCCAGCAGGAGTGACAGGGCTGGCGGGGAGCTGTTTTTT
v_call: TRBV23-1; d_call: .; clone_size: .; j_call: TRBJ2-4; cdr3_aa: CASSQSRGQIYF; cdr3_nt: TGCGCCAGCAGTCAATCGAGAGGCCAGATCTACTTC
v_call: TRBV7-3; d_call: TRBD2; clone_size: .; j_call: TRBJ2-1; cdr3_aa: CASIPRDLTSGRAKSSYNEQFF; cdr3_nt: TGTGCCAGCATCCCCCGGGATCTGACTAGCGGGAGGGCCAAGAGCTCCTACAATGAGCAGTTCTTC
v_call: TRBV18; d_call: .; clone_size: .; j_call: TRBJ2-5; cdr3_aa: CASSPRGRGQETQYF; cdr3_nt: TGTGCCAGCTCACCACGGGGAAGGGGGCAAGAGACCCAGTACTTC
v_call: TRBV12-3/TRBV12-4; d_call: TRBD1; clone_size: .; j_call: TRBJ1-1; cdr3_aa: CASSWTGETEAFF; cdr3_nt: TGTGCCAGCAGTTGGACAGGGGAAACTGAAGCTTTCTTT
v_call: TRBV7-9; d_call: TRBD2; clone_size: once; j_call: TRBJ2-7; cdr3_aa: CASRAIRDYSTYEQYF; cdr3_nt: TGTGCCAGCAGAGCCATCCGGGACTACTCGACCTACGAGCAGTACTTC
v_call: TRBV12-3/TRBV12-4; d_call: TRBD1; clone_size: few; j_call: TRBJ1-1; cdr3_aa: CASRGAGGTEAFF; cdr3_nt: TGTGCCAGCAGGGGCGCAGGGGGCACTGAAGCTTTCTTT
v_call: TRBV6-5; d_call: TRBD2; clone_size: .; j_call: TRBJ2-5; cdr3_aa: CASSYSSGANQETQYF; cdr3_nt: TGTGCCAGCAGTTACTCGAGCGGGGCAAACCAAGAGACCCAGTACTTC
v_call: TRBV7-2; d_call: .; clone_size: .; j_call: TRBJ1-1; cdr3_aa: CASSLTPGNTEAFF; cdr3_nt: TGTGCCAGCAGCTTGACGCCGGGGAACACTGAAGCTTTCTTT
v_call: TRBV5-4; d_call: .; clone_size: .; j_call: TRBJ1-1; cdr3_aa: CASSLGQANTEAFF; cdr3_nt: TGTGCCAGCAGCTTGGGACAAGCGAACACTGAAGCTTTCTTT
v_call: TRBV5-8; d_call: .; clone_size: .; j_call: TRBJ2-1; cdr3_aa: CASSFLAESSYNEQFF; cdr3_nt: TGTGCCAGCAGCTTCTTAGCGGAGAGCTCCTACAATGAGCAGTTCTTC
v_call: TRBV6-5; d_call: TRBD2; clone_size: .; j_call: TRBJ2-7; cdr3_aa: CASSQTSGGYYEQYF; cdr3_nt: TGTGCCAGCAGTCAGACTAGCGGTGGTTATTACGAGCAGTACTTC
v_call: TRBV25-1; d_call: .; clone_size: .; j_call: TRBJ1-1; cdr3_aa: CASSFFHGSGEAFF; cdr3_nt: TGTGCCAGCAGTTTTTTTCACGGTTCGGGTGAAGCTTTCTTT
v_call: TRBV19; d_call: .; clone_size: .; j_call: TRBJ2-2; cdr3_aa: CASSILGTGELFF; cdr3_nt: TGTGCCAGTAGTATTCTAGGCACCGGGGAGCTGTTTTTT
v_call: TRBV5-1; d_call: TRBD1; clone_size: .; j_call: TRBJ2-7; cdr3_aa: CASSLPGTGSHYEQYF; cdr3_nt: TGCGCCAGCAGCTTGCCCGGGACAGGGTCTCACTACGAGCAGTACTTC